This T cell receptor (beta chain) originates from a study of blood T cells in healthy people across ages. A second PCR, run for roughly 7 to 11 cycles, used a sample-barcoded 5' primer plus a J-beta primer mix. TCRdb re-analysed the 5' RACE reads in MiXCR, keeping a single row per CDR3 protein. The repertoire holds around 1.1 million distinct CDR3 sequences, roughly two fifths seen once, with roughly 13% in the top ten. Isolated PBMCs totaled at least 7 million in each sample. With 7 bases removed from V and 7 bases from J, the gap between germline ends came to 14 bases. The CDR3 runs 13 residues. The germline V gene has CDR1 MNHNY and CDR2 SVGAGI (reference sequence).

This rearrangement joins TRBV6-6 to TRBJ2-1; D is perhaps TRBD1 or TRBD2 (5 bases each). This receptor was taken from a man younger than 35 in good health. Specimen: blood. As DNA, the CDR3 is TGTGCCAGCACCACCCGTGGGGGTAATGAGCAGTTCTTC. The encoded protein is CASTTRGGNEQFF.